What follows are 13 T cell receptor beta chains derived from one specimen sequenced in a study of cytomegalovirus exposure and HLA in healthy donors. PCR was performed using 60 Vbeta and 13 Jbeta primers. The repertoire was sequenced with immunoSEQ multiplex PCR; TCRdb's copy has only in-frame clones and lacks some. Of about 200,000 clones listed, about 80% are singletons. The sequenced sample was PBMCs. These receptors came from a man aged 35 to 55 in good health and CMV-seronegative.

This clone was observed a few times. V and J are TRBV29-1 and TRBJ2-7; D possibly corresponds to TRBD2 (5 bases). The germline V and J ends were trimmed by 0 bases and 3 bases, with 12 bases remaining between them. Germline values: CDR1 SQVTM, CDR2 ANQGSEA. The CDR3 loop spans 14 amino acids. The CDR3 region has the DNA TGCAGCGTTGAAGAGGAGTCTGGAGGCTACGAGCAGTACTTC. It is translated as CSVEEESGGYEQYF.

The chain couples TRBV15 to TRBJ2-3; no reliable D call. V was cut by 0 bases and J by 2 bases, with 6 bases left in between. The length of the CDR3 is 14 residues. The germline V gene has CDR1 LNHNV and CDR2 YYDKDF (reference sequence). In DNA form, the CDR3 reads TGTGCCACCAGCAGAGACACTATCACAGATACGCAGTATTTT. Translation gives CATSRDTITDTQYF.

The rearrangement links TRBV30 to TRBJ1-1, with D uncertain. With 0 bases removed from V and 1 base from J, the gap between germline ends came to 6 bases. Germline values: CDR1 GTSNPN, CDR2 SVGIG (reference sequence). The CDR3 totals 13 residues. The CDR3 is CAWSVSRNTEAFF. The CDR3 coding sequence is TGTGCCTGGAGTGTATCCCGGAACACTGAAGCTTTCTTT. Based on the CDR3 plus reference TRBV30 and TRBJ1-1, the full variable domain is SQTIHQWPATLVQPVGSPLSLECTVEGTSNPNLYWYRQAAGRGLQLLFYSVGIGQISSEVPQNLSASRPQDRQFILSSKKLLLSDSGFYLCAWSVSRNTEAFFGQGTRLTVV.

The chain combines TRBV1 with TRBJ2-3; the table's D call, TRBD2, was not checked against the DNA. TRBV1 is deemed a pseudogene. This CDR3 has 20 residues. CDR3 nucleotides: TGCACCAGCAGCCAAGCCCCCCGGATCGGTAGCGGGAGATCAGGAGATACGCAGTATTTT. This codes for CTSSQAPRIGSGRSGDTQYF.

CDR3 region: CASSLGEGAYEQYF. As DNA, the CDR3 is TGTGCCAGCAGCTTAGGGGAGGGGGCCTACGAGCAGTACTTC. V usage is TRBV7-6 and J usage is TRBJ2-7, with a possible D match to TRBD2 (7 bases). This CDR3 has 14 residues. CDR1 SGHVS and CDR2 FNYEAQ come from the germline V gene. Trimming took 1 base from V and 2 from J, leaving 9 bases between them.

This clone was counted at least ten times. This chain joins TRBV5-6 and TRBJ2-5, with TRBD1 as a possible D gene (5 bases). Germline CDR1 and CDR2: SGHDT and YYEEEE. This CDR3 has 14 amino acids. Trimming cost V 2 bases and J 3 bases, with 11 bases left between them. In DNA form, the CDR3 reads TGTGCCAGCAGCTTCTTAGGCAGGGAAGAGACCCAGTACTTC. Translated: CASSFLGREETQYF. The entire variable domain, with the rest obtained from reference TRBV5-6 and TRBJ2-5, is as follows: DAGVTQSPTHLIKTRGQQVTLRCSPKSGHDTVSWYQQALGQGPQFIFQYYEEEERQRGNFPDRFSGHQFPNYSSELNVNALLLGDSALYLCASSFLGREETQYFGPGTRLLVL.

The chain links TRBV4-1 to TRBJ2-7; 11 nucleotides agree with TRBD2. The CDR3 consists of 16 residues. Germline V gene lookup returns CDR1 MGHRA and CDR2 YSYEKL. The V and J ends lost 1 base and 2 bases, in that order; junction bases with no gene match: 4. Here the CDR3 DNA reads TGCGCCAGCAGCCAAGGAGGGACTAGCGGAACCTACGAGCAGTACTTC. Its translation is CASSQGGTSGTYEQYF.

V is TRBV4-2 and J is TRBJ1-1; tentative D call: TRBD1 (6 bases). This CDR3 has 15 residues. Germline V CDR1 and CDR2: LGHNA, YNFKEQ. Trimming took 5 bases from V and 4 from J, leaving 17 bases between them. The CDR3 nucleotides read TGTGCCAGCAGCTATCTAGCGCGGGGGCCCACTGAAGCTTTCTTT. Translating gives CASSYLARGPTEAFF.

This chain joins TRBV6-5 and TRBJ2-5, with a weak D call TRBD2 (5 bases). CDR1 and CDR2 from the germline V gene are MNHEY and SVGAGI. The V end lost 9 bases, the J end lost 2 bases, and 10 bases lay between the germline ends. The length of the CDR3 is 12 residues. The CDR3 sequence is CASVSGQETQYF. Here the CDR3 DNA reads TGTGCCAGTGTATCGGGGCAAGAGACCCAGTACTTC.

The chain carries TRBV5-6 and TRBJ2-3; TRBD2 matches at 10 bases. The junction had 4 bases not matched to a gene; V was cut back by 5 bases and J by 4 bases. Germline CDR1 is SGHDT and CDR2 is YYEEEE. CDR3 size: 14 residues. The CDR3 DNA is TGTGCCAGCAGTAGCGGGGGGCTAGCAGATACGCAGTATTTT. Its translation: CASSSGGLADTQYF.

The chain links TRBV7-2 to TRBJ2-1; TRBD2 matches at 8 bases. Germline values: CDR1 SGHTA, CDR2 FQGNSA. The CDR3 covers 15 residues. V was pared by 5 bases and J by 6 bases, with 9 bases of the junction left unmatched. The CDR3 sequence: CASSPPTSEGNEQFF. Here the CDR3 DNA reads TGTGCCAGCAGCCCGCCGACTAGCGAGGGCAATGAGCAGTTCTTC.

The chain uses TRBV7-2 and TRBJ2-2, with a weak D call TRBD1 (5 bases). This CDR3 region has 14 residues. CDR1 and CDR2 (germline): SGHTA, FQGNSA. V lost 7 bases, J lost 1 base, and 10 bases lay in between. CDR3 DNA: TGTGCCAGCAACCGGCAGGGGAACACCGGGGAGCTGTTTTTT. Translation: CASNRQGNTGELFF.

V usage is TRBV4-2 and J usage is TRBJ2-1; 7 nucleotides line up with TRBD1. CDR3 length equals 17 residues. V was pared by 3 bases and J by 3 bases, with 11 bases of the junction left unmatched. Germline values: CDR1 LGHNA, CDR2 YNFKEQ. The DNA for the CDR3 is TGTGCCAGCAGCCAGCGACAGGGAATCGGTGTCTACAATGAGCAGTTCTTC. Amino acids: CASSQRQGIGVYNEQFF.